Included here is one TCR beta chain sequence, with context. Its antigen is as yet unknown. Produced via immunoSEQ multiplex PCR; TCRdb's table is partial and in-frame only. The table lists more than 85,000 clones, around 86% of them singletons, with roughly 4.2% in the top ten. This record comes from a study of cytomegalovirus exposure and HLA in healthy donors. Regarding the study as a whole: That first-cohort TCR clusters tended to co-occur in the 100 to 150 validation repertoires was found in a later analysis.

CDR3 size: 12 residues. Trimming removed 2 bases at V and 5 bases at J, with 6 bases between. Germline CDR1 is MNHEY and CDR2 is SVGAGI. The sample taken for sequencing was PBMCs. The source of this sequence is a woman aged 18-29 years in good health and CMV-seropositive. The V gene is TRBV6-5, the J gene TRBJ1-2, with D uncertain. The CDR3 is CASSYGRYGYTF. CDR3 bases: TGTGCCAGCAGTTACGGGAGGTATGGCTACACCTTC.